This T cell receptor (beta chain) was profiled in a study of PD-L1 blockade in urothelial cancer. The wider study: Administration of atezolizumab to patients began in about 2014, at 1,200 mg intravenously every 3 weeks. Across blood samples, T cells had a median count of approximately 130,000. Findings and caveats of the study: Tumor-associated TCR clones expanded more in blood at 3 weeks in patients with durable benefit.

Profiled with immunoSEQ multiplex PCR; TCRdb holds only in-frame clones, not every one. The sample lists some 29,000 clones; about 89% were seen once. The germline V gene has CDR1 SQVTM and CDR2 ANQGSEA. Trimming cost V 3 bases and J 2 bases, with 10 bases left between them. This CDR3 is built from 13 residues. Regarding this clone: Its matching antigen is unknown.

The sequenced sample was PBMCs, obtained around atezolizumab (anti-PD-L1) treatment. The chain is built from TRBV29-1 and TRBJ1-1; perhaps TRBD1 as D (6 bases). The origin of this receptor is a man in his fifties or sixties with urothelial cancer. This CDR3 is CSVERQVNTEAFF. The CDR3 bases are TGCAGCGTTGAGAGACAGGTTAACACTGAAGCTTTCTTT. Full variable domain (rest looked up from reference TRBV29-1 and TRBJ1-1): SAVISQKPSRDICQRGTSLTIQCQVDSQVTMMFWYRQQPGQSLTLIATANQGSEATYESGFVIDKFPISRPNLTFSTLTVSNMSPEDSSIYLCSVERQVNTEAFFGQGTRLTVV.